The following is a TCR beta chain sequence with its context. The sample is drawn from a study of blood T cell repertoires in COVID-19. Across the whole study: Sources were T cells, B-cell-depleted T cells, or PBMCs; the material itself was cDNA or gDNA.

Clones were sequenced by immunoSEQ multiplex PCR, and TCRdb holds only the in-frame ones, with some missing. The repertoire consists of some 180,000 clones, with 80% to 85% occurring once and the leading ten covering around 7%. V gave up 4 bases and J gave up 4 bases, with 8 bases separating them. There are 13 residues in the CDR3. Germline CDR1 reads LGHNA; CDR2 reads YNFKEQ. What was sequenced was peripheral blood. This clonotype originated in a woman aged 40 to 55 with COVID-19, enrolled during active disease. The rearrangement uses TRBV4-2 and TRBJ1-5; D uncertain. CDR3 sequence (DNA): TGTGCCAGCAGCCGGCTCGTTAATCAGCCCCAGCATTTT. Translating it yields CASSRLVNQPQHF.